Below, one T cell receptor beta chain is given with its context. The antigen is unknown. The CDR3 runs 14 residues. Trimming cost V 1 base and J 5 bases, with 11 bases left between them. Germline CDR1 reads LGHDT; CDR2 reads YNNKEL (reference sequence). cDNA libraries of TCR beta carried unique molecular identifiers. TCRdb reanalysed the PCR reads using MiXCR and keeps one entry per CDR3 protein. This table holds hundreds of thousands of distinct CDR3 sequences, around 27% found once. The sample belongs to a study of post-analysis software for immune sequencing data. Whole-study results and caveats: Controls showed lower frequencies than patients for 4 or 5 TRBV segments, and TRBV5-6, TRBV5-1 and TRBV20-1 were among these.

The chain uses TRBV3-1 and TRBJ1-1, with D unclear. The source of this sequence is a girl aged 10 to 17 with multiple sclerosis. The sample taken for sequencing was blood. The CDR3 loop reads CASSQGILGTEAFF. The DNA of the CDR3 is TGTGCCAGCAGCCAAGGGATACTCGGGACTGAAGCTTTCTTT.